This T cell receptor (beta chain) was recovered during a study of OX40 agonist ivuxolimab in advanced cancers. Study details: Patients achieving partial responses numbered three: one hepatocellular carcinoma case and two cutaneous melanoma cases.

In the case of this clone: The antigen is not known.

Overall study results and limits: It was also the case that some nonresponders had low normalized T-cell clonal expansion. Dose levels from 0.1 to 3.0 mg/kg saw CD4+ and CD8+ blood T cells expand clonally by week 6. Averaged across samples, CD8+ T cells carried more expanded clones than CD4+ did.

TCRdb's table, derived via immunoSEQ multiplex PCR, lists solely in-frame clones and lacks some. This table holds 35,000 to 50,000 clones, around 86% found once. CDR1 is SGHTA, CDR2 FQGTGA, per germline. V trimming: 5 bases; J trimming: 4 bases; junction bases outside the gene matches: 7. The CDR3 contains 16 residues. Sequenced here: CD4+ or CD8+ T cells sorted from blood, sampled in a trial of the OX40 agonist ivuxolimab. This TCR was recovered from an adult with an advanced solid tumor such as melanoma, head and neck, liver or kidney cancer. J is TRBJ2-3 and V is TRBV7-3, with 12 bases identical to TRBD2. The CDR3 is CASSEGLAGTSDTQYF. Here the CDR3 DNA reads TGTGCCAGCAGCGAAGGACTAGCGGGAACATCAGATACGCAGTATTTT.